This note documents a single TCR beta chain sequence. No antigen is known for it. The CDR3 loop spans 17 amino acids. The V gene's germline CDR1 is LGHNT and CDR2 FRNRAP. Trimming shortened V by 0 bases and J by 4 bases, and 17 bases separated the two germline ends. This record comes from a study of monozygotic twins with cystic fibrosis. Whole-study results and caveats: Monozygotic CF twins shared more identical nucleotide clonotypes than unrelated patients.

Only in-frame clones appear in the TCRdb table, and some are missing; sequencing was by immunoSEQ multiplex PCR. Here the sample spans 9,500 or so clones, over 98% being singletons. This TCR was recovered from a girl aged 2 to 9 with cystic fibrosis. Source material: blood. V is TRBV12-5 and J is TRBJ2-3; D perhaps matches TRBD2 (5 bases). The CDR3 protein is CASGLVVRPSPPDTQYF. Written as DNA, the CDR3 is TGTGCTAGTGGTTTGGTAGTCCGACCTAGCCCCCCAGATACGCAGTATTTT.